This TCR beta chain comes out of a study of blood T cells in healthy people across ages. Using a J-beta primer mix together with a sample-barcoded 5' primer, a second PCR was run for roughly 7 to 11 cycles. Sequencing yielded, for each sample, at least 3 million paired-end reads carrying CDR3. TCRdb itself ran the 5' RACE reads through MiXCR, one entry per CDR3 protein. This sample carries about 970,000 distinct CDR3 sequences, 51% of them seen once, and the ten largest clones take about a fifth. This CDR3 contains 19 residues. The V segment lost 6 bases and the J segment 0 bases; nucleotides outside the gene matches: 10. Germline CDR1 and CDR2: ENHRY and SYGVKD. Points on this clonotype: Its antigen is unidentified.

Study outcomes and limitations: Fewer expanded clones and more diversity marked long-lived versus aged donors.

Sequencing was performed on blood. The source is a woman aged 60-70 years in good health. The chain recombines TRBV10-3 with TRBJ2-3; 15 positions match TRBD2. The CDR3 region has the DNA TGTGCCATCAGGGCCGGGGGACTAGCGGGAGGACTTAGCACAGATACGCAGTATTTT. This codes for CAIRAGGLAGGLSTDTQYF.